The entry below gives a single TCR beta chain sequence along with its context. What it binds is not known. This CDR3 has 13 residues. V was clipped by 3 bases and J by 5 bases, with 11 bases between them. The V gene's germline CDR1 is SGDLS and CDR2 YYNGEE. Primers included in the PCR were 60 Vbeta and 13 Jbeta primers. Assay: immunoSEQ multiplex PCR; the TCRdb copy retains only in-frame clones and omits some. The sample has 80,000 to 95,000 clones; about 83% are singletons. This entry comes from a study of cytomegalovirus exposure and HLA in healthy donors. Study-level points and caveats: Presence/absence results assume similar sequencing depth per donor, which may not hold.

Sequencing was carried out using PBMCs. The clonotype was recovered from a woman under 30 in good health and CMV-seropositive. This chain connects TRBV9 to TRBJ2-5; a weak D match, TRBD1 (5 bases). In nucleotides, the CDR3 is TGTGCCAGCAGCGCGGCAGGGCTCGAGACCCAGTACTTC. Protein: CASSAAGLETQYF.